The next 21 T cell receptor beta chains were all read from a single sample in a study of T cell responses to AZD1222 COVID-19 vaccine (dated by TCRdb to the early 2020s). This specimen's time point label, per the study, means: about 28 days (+/-7) after the second vaccine dose. Libraries were prepared through the immunoSEQ multiplex PCR assay. This immuneACCESS table, as held by TCRdb, lists in-frame sequences with V and J called but not all clones. Of the missing ones, under half trace to an unresolved V gene in checked studies; the others have no known cause. This sample comprises over 85,000 clones, around nine tenths of them detected only once. The ten biggest clones cover about 15% of the sample. Sequencing was performed on peripheral blood, taken 28 days after the second AZD1222 dose. The source is an adult who received the AZD1222 COVID-19 vaccine.

The chain recombines TRBV5-1 with TRBJ2-7; weak D call: TRBD1 (6 bases). Germline lookup yields CDR1 SGHRS and CDR2 YFSETQ. Trimming took off 0 bases at V and 2 bases at J, with 9 bases between the two ends. The CDR3 has 14 residues. The CDR3 DNA reads TGCGCCAGCAGCTTGGCGACAGGTACCTACGAGCAGTACTTC. Translated: CASSLATGTYEQYF.

The genes are TRBV6-1 and TRBJ1-3; D possibly corresponds to TRBD1 (5 bases). V lost 6 bases to trimming and J lost 4 bases, with 13 bases between them. Germline values: CDR1 MNHNS, CDR2 SASEGT. This CDR3 has 14 residues. The CDR3 protein is CASSLDRGGNTIYF. In DNA, the CDR3 is TGTGCCAGCAGCCTTGACAGAGGCGGAAACACCATATATTTT.

V and J are TRBV15 and TRBJ1-2; the D gene is possibly TRBD1 (5 bases). Trimming stripped 0 bases from V and 3 bases from J, with 11 bases between. Germline CDR1 LNHNV, CDR2 YYDKDF (reference sequence). The CDR3 contains 15 residues. The CDR3 region has the DNA TGTGCCACCAGCAGAGATCAGGGACTGCACTATGGCTACACCTTC. Translating it yields CATSRDQGLHYGYTF.

The chain combines TRBV9 with TRBJ2-2; 9 bases align to TRBD1. The CDR3 consists of 16 residues. Looked up from germline, CDR1 is SGDLS and CDR2 is YYNGEE. J lost 6 bases, V lost 3 bases, and 9 bases had no gene match. CDR3 coding DNA: TGTGCCAGCAGCGCACAGGGACAGGGCGATGCCGGGGAGCTGTTTTTT. Its protein is CASSAQGQGDAGELFF. The variable domain in full, with the rest retrieved from reference TRBV9 and TRBJ2-2, is DSGVTQTPKHLITATGQRVTLRCSPRSGDLSVYWYQQSLDQGLQFLIQYYNGEERAKGNILERFSAQQFPDLHSELNLSSLELGDSALYFCASSAQGQGDAGELFFGEGSRLTVL.

This clone was observed a single time. The chain combines TRBV5-5 with TRBJ2-7; D gene unclear. V lost 2 bases and J 3 bases, leaving 12 bases between the germline ends. CDR3 size: 14 residues. Germline CDR1 is SGHKS and CDR2 is YYEKEE (reference sequence). The CDR3 region is CASSFGFRNYEQYF. CDR3 sequence (DNA): TGTGCCAGCAGCTTCGGGTTCCGCAACTACGAGCAGTACTTC.

This clone has a handful of counts. The V and J genes are TRBV7-6 and TRBJ2-7; TRBD2 aligns across 7 bases. The V gene's germline CDR1 is SGHVS and CDR2 FNYEAQ. Germline trimming cut 1 base from V and 3 bases from J; bases unmatched to any gene: 3. The CDR3 sequence is 14 residues long. The CDR3 bases are TGTGCCAGCAGCTTAGGGGAGGGAGACTACGAGCAGTACTTC. Protein: CASSLGEGDYEQYF.

The V call is TRBV6-5, the J call TRBJ2-7; a possible D gene is TRBD1 (7 bases). The V and J ends lost 0 bases and 7 bases respectively, with 16 bases between them. The CDR3 runs to 15 residues. Germline V lookup: CDR1 MNHEY, CDR2 SVGAGI. For the CDR3, the DNA is TGTGCCAGCAGTTACTCTGTCAGGGGGGTAAGGGAGCAGTACTTC. Residues: CASSYSVRGVREQYF.

The genes are TRBV19 and TRBJ1-2; 7 bases fit TRBD1. Germline-derived CDR1 and CDR2 are LNHDA and SQIVND (reference sequence). J gave up 2 bases and V 6 bases, and 9 bases lay outside the gene matches. The CDR3 contains 15 residues. This CDR3 reads CASSPIKTGNYGYTF. CDR3 coding DNA: TGTGCCAGTAGCCCAATTAAGACAGGGAACTATGGCTACACCTTC.

CDR3 coding DNA: TGTGCCAGCAGTGGGACAGAACAAGAGACCCAGTACTTC. Protein product: CASSGTEQETQYF. The V gene is TRBV5-5, the J gene TRBJ2-5, with TRBD1 matching 7 bases. The V gene's germline CDR1 is SGHKS and CDR2 YYEKEE (reference sequence). J gave up 2 bases and V 5 bases, and 3 bases lay outside the gene matches. The CDR3 runs to 13 residues.

This rearrangement joins TRBV6-1 to TRBJ1-2, with TRBD1 as a possible D gene (5 bases). V lost 3 bases to trimming and J lost 0 bases, with 8 bases between them. This CDR3 has 14 residues. Germline V gene data show CDR1 as MNHNS and CDR2 as SASEGT. CDR3 DNA sequence: TGTGCCAGCAGTGAGGGGACTTCTAACTATGGCTACACCTTC. Protein sequence: CASSEGTSNYGYTF.

The rearrangement joins TRBV14 to TRBJ1-6, with 10 bases identical to TRBD1. Germline V CDR1 and CDR2: SGHDN, FVKESK. The CDR3 spans 16 residues. The trim removed 4 bases at V and 2 bases at J, leaving 2 bases unmatched. The CDR3 DNA sequence: TGTGCCAGCAGCCTCGGACAGGGGGCCTATAATTCACCCCTCCACTTT. This gives the protein CASSLGQGAYNSPLHF.

The chain couples TRBV19 to TRBJ1-5; D possibly corresponds to TRBD1 (5 bases). The CDR3 is 14 residues long. Germline V lookup: CDR1 LNHDA, CDR2 SQIVND (reference sequence). Between the trimmed V and J ends, which lost 6 bases and 1 base, there was a span of 10 bases. CDR3 nucleotides: TGTGCCAGTAGCGGGGGTAGGAGCAATCAGCCCCAGCATTTT. This gives the protein CASSGGRSNQPQHF.

This chain connects TRBV14 to TRBJ1-1; D gene unclear. The CDR3 is made up of 15 amino acids. Deletions cut 4 bases from V and 0 bases from J, with 12 bases between. Germline V gene lookup returns CDR1 SGHDN and CDR2 FVKESK. The CDR3 sequence: CASSLSPSMNTEAFF. CDR3 sequence (DNA): TGTGCCAGCAGCCTCAGTCCATCCATGAACACTGAAGCTTTCTTT.

The sample holds one count of this clone. The CDR3 loop is CATRTGRGYTF. The DNA for the CDR3 is TGTGCCACCAGGACAGGCAGAGGCTACACCTTC. The chain has TRBV7-9 and TRBJ1-2; 7 nucleotides agree with TRBD1. Losses at the gene ends were 10 bases for V and 8 bases for J; bases not matched to a gene: 7. This CDR3 is 11 amino acids long. Germline-derived CDR1 and CDR2 are SEHNR and FQNEAQ (reference sequence).

V and J are TRBV19 and TRBJ1-5, with D perhaps matching TRBD1 (5 bases). Between the trimmed V and J ends, which lost 5 bases and 2 bases, there was a span of 13 bases. CDR3 length: 15 amino acids. Germline V CDR1 and CDR2: LNHDA, SQIVND (reference sequence). CDR3 bases: TGTGCCAGTAGTGTTCAGGGAACGGGCAATCAGCCCCAGCATTTT. Its translation: CASSVQGTGNQPQHF. Filled out from reference TRBV19 and TRBJ1-5, the complete variable domain reads DGGITQSPKYLFRKEGQNVTLSCEQNLNHDAMYWYRQDPGQGLRLIYYSQIVNDFQKGDIAEGYSVSREKKESFPLTVTSAQKNPTAFYLCASSVQGTGNQPQHFGDGTRLSIL.

The chain recombines TRBV11-2 with TRBJ1-4; D is uncertain. The ends were cut back, 5 bases at V and 0 bases at J, with 7 bases in the middle. The length of the CDR3 is 14 residues. Germline assignment: CDR1 SGHAT and CDR2 FQNNGV. The CDR3 spells CASSPVATNEKLFF. Written as DNA, the CDR3 is TGTGCCAGCAGCCCGGTTGCAACTAATGAAAAACTGTTTTTT.

The rearrangement joins TRBV2 to TRBJ1-2; D gene ambiguous. The V end lost 7 bases, the J end lost 0 bases, and 9 bases lay between the germline ends. Germline CDR1 SNHLY, CDR2 FYNNEI. The CDR3 covers 13 residues. CDR3 sequence reads: CASKTNSNYGYTF. The CDR3 nucleotides read TGTGCCAGCAAGACAAACTCTAACTATGGCTACACCTTC.

The chain is built from TRBV25-1 and TRBJ1-3; 9 bases match TRBD1. CDR1 and CDR2 (germline): MGHDK, SYGVNS. The CDR3 runs 15 residues. V shed 3 bases, J shed 0 bases, and the junction held 0 bases outside the gene matches. DNA of the CDR3: TGTGCCAGCAGTGAGGGACAGGGCTCTGGAAACACCATATATTTT. This translates into CASSEGQGSGNTIYF. Complete variable domain (other parts from reference TRBV25-1 and TRBJ1-3): EADIYQTPRYLVIGTGKKITLECSQTMGHDKMYWYQQDPGMELHLIHYSYGVNSTEKGDLSSESTVSRIRTEHFPLTLESARPSHTSQYLCASSEGQGSGNTIYFGEGSWLTVV.

The chain is built from TRBV7-9 and TRBJ2-1; 10 bases line up with TRBD2. Germline CDR1 is SEHNR and CDR2 is FQNEAQ (reference sequence). J lost 6 bases, V lost 5 bases, and 7 bases had no gene match. There are 15 residues in the CDR3. CDR3 coding DNA: TGTGCCAGCAGCCCGCGGGCTAGCGGGAGCAATGAGCAGTTCTTC. It translates to CASSPRASGSNEQFF.

This chain connects TRBV7-2 to TRBJ1-2; D gene uncertain. Per the germline V gene, CDR1 is SGHTA and CDR2 is FQGNSA. V gave up 0 bases and J gave up 3 bases, with 14 bases separating them. The CDR3 loop spans 16 amino acids. The CDR3 here is CASSLASVFSYYGYTF. The CDR3 DNA is TGTGCCAGCAGCTTAGCTTCAGTGTTTTCTTACTATGGCTACACCTTC.

V and J are TRBV4-1 and TRBJ1-5, with 9 bases matching TRBD1. The CDR3 has 17 residues. The germline CDR1 and CDR2 sequences are MGHRA and YSYEKL. V lost 1 base and J lost 0; bases outside the gene matches: 4. The CDR3 DNA reads as TGCGCCAGCAGCCAAGCGGACAGGGGTTATAGCAATCAGCCCCAGCATTTT. Its protein product is CASSQADRGYSNQPQHF.